Here is one T cell receptor beta chain with its context. TCRdb ran MiXCR on the 5' RACE reads and lists one entry per CDR3 protein. This sample has hundreds of thousands of distinct CDR3 sequences, with less than 25% found just once. CDR3 length equals 13 residues. The V gene's germline CDR1 is SQVTM and CDR2 ANQGSEA. With V trimmed by 4 bases and J by 2 bases, 3 bases remained unmatched. This sample was taken from a study of identical twins. The same sample was also used in a study of T cells expressing NK-cell markers.

The chain couples TRBV29-1 to TRBJ2-3; 7 nucleotides match TRBD2. Specimen: PBMCs. The sequence was obtained from a woman younger than 30 in good health. The CDR3 DNA reads TGCAGCGTTGTGGGGGGGTACACAGATACGCAGTATTTT. Its translation is CSVVGGYTDTQYF.